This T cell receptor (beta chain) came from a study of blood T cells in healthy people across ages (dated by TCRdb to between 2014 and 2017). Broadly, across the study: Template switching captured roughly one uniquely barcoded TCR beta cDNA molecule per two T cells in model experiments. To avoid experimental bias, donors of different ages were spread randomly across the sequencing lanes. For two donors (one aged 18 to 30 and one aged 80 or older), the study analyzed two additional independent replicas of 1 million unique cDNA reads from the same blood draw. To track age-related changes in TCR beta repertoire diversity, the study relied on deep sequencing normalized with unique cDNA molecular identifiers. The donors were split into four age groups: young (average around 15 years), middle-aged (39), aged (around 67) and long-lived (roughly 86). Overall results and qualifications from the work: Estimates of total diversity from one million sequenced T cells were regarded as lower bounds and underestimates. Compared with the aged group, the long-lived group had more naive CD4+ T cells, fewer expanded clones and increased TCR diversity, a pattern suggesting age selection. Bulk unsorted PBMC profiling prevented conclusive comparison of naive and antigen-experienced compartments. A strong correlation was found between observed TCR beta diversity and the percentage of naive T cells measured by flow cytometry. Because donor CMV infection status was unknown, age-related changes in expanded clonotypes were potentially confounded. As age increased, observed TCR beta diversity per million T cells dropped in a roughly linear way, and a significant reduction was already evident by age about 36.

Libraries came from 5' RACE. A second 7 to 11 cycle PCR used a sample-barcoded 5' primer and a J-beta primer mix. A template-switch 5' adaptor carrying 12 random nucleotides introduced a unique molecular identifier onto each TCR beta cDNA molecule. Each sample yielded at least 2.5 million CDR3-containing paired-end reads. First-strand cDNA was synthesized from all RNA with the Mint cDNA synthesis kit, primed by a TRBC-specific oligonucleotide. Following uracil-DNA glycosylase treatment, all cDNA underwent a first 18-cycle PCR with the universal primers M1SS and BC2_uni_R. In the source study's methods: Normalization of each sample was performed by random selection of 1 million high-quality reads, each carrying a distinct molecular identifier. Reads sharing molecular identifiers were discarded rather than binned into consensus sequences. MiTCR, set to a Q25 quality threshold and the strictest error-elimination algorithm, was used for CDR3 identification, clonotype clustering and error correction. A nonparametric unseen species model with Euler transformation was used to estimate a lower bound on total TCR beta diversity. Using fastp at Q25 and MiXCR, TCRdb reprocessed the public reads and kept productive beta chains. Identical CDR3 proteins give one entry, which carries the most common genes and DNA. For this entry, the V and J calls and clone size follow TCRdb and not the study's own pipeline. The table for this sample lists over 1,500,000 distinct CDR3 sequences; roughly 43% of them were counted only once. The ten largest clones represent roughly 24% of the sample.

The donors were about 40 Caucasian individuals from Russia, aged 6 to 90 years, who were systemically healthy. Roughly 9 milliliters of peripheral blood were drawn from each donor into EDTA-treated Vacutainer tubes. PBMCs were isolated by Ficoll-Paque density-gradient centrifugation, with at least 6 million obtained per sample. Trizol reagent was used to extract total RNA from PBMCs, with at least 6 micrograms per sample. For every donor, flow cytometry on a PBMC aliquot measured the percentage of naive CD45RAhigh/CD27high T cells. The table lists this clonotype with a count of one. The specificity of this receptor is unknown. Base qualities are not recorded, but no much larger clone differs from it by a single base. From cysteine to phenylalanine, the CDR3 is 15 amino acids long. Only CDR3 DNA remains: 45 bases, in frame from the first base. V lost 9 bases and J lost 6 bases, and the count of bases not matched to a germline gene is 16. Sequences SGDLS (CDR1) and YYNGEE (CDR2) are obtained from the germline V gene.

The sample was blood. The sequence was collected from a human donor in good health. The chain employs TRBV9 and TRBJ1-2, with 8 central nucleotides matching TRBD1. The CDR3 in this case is CATTPLRDRGDGYTF. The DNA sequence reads TGTGCCACCACACCCTTACGCGACAGGGGAGATGGCTACACCTTC. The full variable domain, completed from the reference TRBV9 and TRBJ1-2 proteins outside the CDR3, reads DSGVTQTPKHLITATGQRVTLRCSPRSGDLSVYWYQQSLDQGLQFLIQYYNGEERAKGNILERFSAQQFPDLHSELNLSSLELGDSALYFCATTPLRDRGDGYTFGSGTRLTVV.